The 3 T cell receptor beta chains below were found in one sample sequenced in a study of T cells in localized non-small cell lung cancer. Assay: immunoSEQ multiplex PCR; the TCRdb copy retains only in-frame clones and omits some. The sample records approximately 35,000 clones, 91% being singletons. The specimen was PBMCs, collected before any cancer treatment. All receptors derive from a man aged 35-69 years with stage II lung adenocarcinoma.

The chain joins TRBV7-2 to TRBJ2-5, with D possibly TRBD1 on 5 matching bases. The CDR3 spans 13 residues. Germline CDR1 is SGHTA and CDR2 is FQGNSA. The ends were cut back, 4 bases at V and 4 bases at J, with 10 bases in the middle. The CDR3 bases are TGTGCCAGCAGCTCCAGGGTGGGAGAGACCCAGTACTTC. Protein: CASSSRVGETQYF. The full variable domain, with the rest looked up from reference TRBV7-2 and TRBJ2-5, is GAGVSQSPSNKVTEKGKDVELRCDPISGHTALYWYRQSLGQGLEFLIYFQGNSAPDKSGLPSDRFSAERTGGSVSTLTIQRTQQEDSAVYLCASSSRVGETQYFGPGTRLLVL.

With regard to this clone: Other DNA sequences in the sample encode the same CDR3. The CDR3 here is CASSSRGVAGERNEQFF. DNA for the CDR3: TGTGCCAGCAGCTCCAGGGGTGTAGCGGGAGAGCGTAATGAGCAGTTCTTC. The chain links TRBV7-3 to TRBJ2-1, with TRBD2 identical over 9 bases. In germline, CDR1 is SGHTA, CDR2 FQGTGA. The V gene end was trimmed by 4 bases and the J gene end by 7 bases; junction bases not matched to a gene: 14. CDR3 length: 17 amino acids.

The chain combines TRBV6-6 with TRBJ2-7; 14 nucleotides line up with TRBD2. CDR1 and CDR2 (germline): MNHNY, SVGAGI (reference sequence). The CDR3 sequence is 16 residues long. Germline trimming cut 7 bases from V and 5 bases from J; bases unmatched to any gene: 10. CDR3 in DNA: TGTGCCAGCACCCCAGGAGGGACTAGCGGGAGCCACGAGCAGTACTTC. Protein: CASTPGGTSGSHEQYF.